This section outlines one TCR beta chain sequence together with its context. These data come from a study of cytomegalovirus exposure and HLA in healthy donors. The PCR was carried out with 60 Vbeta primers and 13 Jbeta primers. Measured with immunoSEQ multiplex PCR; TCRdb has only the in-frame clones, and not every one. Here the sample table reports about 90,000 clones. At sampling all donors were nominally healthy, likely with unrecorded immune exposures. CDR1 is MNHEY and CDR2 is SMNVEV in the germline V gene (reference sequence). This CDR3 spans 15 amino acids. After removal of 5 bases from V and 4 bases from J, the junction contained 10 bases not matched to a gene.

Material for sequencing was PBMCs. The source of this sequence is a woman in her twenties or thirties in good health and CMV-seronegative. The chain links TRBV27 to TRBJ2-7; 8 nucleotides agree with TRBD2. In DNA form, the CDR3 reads TGTGCCAGCAGTCCCGGGACTAGGGGGAAATACGAGCAGTACTTC. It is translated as CASSPGTRGKYEQYF.